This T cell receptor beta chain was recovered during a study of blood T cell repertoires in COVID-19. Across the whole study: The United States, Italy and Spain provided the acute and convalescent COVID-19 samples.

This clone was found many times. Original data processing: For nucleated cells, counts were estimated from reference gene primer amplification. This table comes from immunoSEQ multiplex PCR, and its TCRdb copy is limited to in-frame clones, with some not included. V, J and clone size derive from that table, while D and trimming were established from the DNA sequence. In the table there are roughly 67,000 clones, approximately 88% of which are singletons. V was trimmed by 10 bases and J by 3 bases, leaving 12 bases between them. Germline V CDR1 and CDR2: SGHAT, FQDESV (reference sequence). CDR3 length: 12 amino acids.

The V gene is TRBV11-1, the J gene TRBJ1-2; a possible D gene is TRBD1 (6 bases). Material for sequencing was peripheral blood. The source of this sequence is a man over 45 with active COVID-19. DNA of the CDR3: TGTGCCATATGGGACACCTACTATGGCTACACCTTC. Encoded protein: CAIWDTYYGYTF.